The entry below describes one TCR beta chain. Its target antigen remains unknown. No quality values exist for individual bases; no much larger clone is one base distant. V loses 7 bases of germline sequence and J loses 2 bases, and the interval between the two ends is 21 bases. CDR1 and CDR2 (MNHEY, SMNVEV) derive from the germline V gene (reference sequence). Measured from the cysteine to the phenylalanine, the CDR3 is 17 residues long. CDR3 DNA is the only sequence kept; it has 51 bases, read in frame from the first base. Patients with autoimmune disease history or receiving systemic immunosuppression were excluded from the trial. Peripheral blood for TCR sequencing was collected from all dose cohorts at baseline, on cycle 4 day 1, and on cycle 7 day 1. Samples came from an open-label, multicenter, first-in-human phase I dose-escalation trial of ivuxolimab. Adults with locally advanced or metastatic melanoma, renal cell, hepatocellular, or head and neck squamous cell carcinoma were enrolled in the trial. Before TCR sequencing, CD4+ and CD8+ T cells were separately sorted from peripheral blood.

Genomic DNA was extracted from sorted cells for sequencing of the TCRbeta CDR3 region. TCRbeta CDR3 regions were sequenced using the immunoSEQ Assay. Imported from immuneACCESS, the table was reduced by TCRdb to in-frame sequences with V and J called. These copies leave out some clones; in studies compared against another copy, an unresolved V gene accounts for under half, and the cause of the remainder is not known. This sample lists tens of thousands of clones; approximately 90% were detected once. The ten most abundant clones make up about 10% of the sample. These data belong to a study of OX40 agonist ivuxolimab in advanced cancers. In the study overall: The costimulatory receptor OX40 (CD134) was targeted by ivuxolimab, a fully human IgG2 agonistic monoclonal antibody. Of the approximately 50 patients in dose escalation, around 20 had hepatocellular carcinoma, around 15 had melanoma, 9 had renal cell carcinoma and 9 had head and neck cancer. Intravenous ivuxolimab was administered to patients every 2 weeks at six dose levels: 0.01, 0.1, 0.3, 1.5, 3 and 10 mg/kg. The paper describes the monotherapy dose-escalation part (N ≈ 49 patients) of the phase I trial of ivuxolimab. Peripheral TCRbeta sequencing aimed to test whether ivuxolimab altered TCR sequence diversity and caused clonal T-cell expansion. Prior anti-PD-1, anti-PD-L1 or anti-CTLA-4 therapy was permitted, and checkpoint inhibitors had been received by roughly 42% of dose-escalation patients. The dose-escalation cohort was 82.7% male with a mean age of approximately 59 years, ranging from about 20 to 85. Partial responses occurred in three dose-escalation patients, of whom one had hepatocellular carcinoma and two had cutaneous melanoma. What the study reported, not specific to this receptor: Low levels of normalized T-cell clonal expansion were also seen in some nonresponding patients. In the 0.1-3.0 mg/kg groups, partial responders were among the patients with the lowest normalized peripheral clonal expansion, particularly in CD8+ T cells. After ivuxolimab, CD8+ T cells had more expanded clones than CD4+ T cells on average. At doses of 0.1 to 3.0 mg/kg, clonal expansion of both CD4+ and CD8+ blood T cells was observed from baseline to week 6. The antigen specificity of the clonally expanded peripheral T cells was not determined.

This specimen was CD4+ or CD8+ T cells sorted from blood, taken in a trial of the OX40 agonist ivuxolimab. The rearranged chain carries TRBV27 and TRBJ2-1, with the identity of the D gene unclear. The TCR comes from an adult with an advanced solid tumor such as melanoma, head and neck, liver or kidney cancer. CDR3 region: CASTPLGSKSPYNEQFF. In nucleotides, the sequence is TGTGCCAGCACCCCTTTGGGATCTAAATCCCCCTACAATGAGCAGTTCTTC.